One sample yielded the 20 T cell receptor beta chains listed below, sequenced in a study of blood T cell repertoires in COVID-19. This table comes from immunoSEQ multiplex PCR, and its TCRdb copy is limited to in-frame clones, with some not included. This table holds some 390,000 clones, 89% found once. Input material: PBMCs or T cells enriched from blood (not recorded which). The receptors come from a young woman who had recovered from COVID-19.

The CDR3 nucleotides are TGTGCCAGCAGCCTCCCCGGGGAGCTGTTTTTT. Translating it yields CASSLPGELFF. The rearrangement uses TRBV28 and TRBJ2-2; D not certain. Trimming removed 6 bases from V and 6 bases from J, with 5 bases in between. The CDR3 contains 11 residues. Looked up from germline, CDR1 is MDHEN and CDR2 is SYDVKM.

The chain joins TRBV27 to TRBJ1-4; D is ambiguous. CDR3 length: 15 residues. V was pared by 6 bases and J by 5 bases, with 16 bases between. Germline assignment: CDR1 MNHEY and CDR2 SMNVEV (reference sequence). CDR3 in amino acids: CASSRIIGGNEKLFF. For the CDR3, the DNA is TGTGCCAGCAGCCGAATAATCGGCGGAAATGAAAAACTGTTTTTT.

The genes are TRBV12-5 and TRBJ1-2; possible D gene TRBD1, 5 bases. CDR1 and CDR2 (germline): LGHNT, FRNRAP. V shed 2 bases and J shed 7 bases, with 17 bases lying between them. The CDR3 is 15 amino acids. The CDR3 DNA reads TGTGCTAGTGGTTTGTCCGGGGGTATGGCGAGTGGCTACACCTTC. The encoded protein is CASGLSGGMASGYTF.

Note on this clone: Other DNA sequences in this specimen translate into the identical CDR3. The chain uses TRBV5-1 and TRBJ2-1, with a possible D match to TRBD1 (6 bases). Germline V gene data show CDR1 as SGHRS and CDR2 as YFSETQ. The V end lost 4 bases, the J end lost 2 bases, and 13 bases lay between the germline ends. This CDR3 comprises 15 residues. The CDR3 reads CASSGLAGAYNEQFF. CDR3 sequence (DNA): TGCGCCAGCAGCGGCCTAGCAGGGGCCTACAATGAGCAGTTCTTC.

The chain couples TRBV14 to TRBJ1-2; unclear D gene. The V and J ends lost 0 bases and 6 bases respectively, with 11 bases between them. CDR3 length: 14 amino acids. The germline V gene encodes CDR1 SGHDN and CDR2 FVKESK. The CDR3 DNA reads TGTGCCAGCAGCCAAGATCGTTCACAGCATGGCTACACCTTC. Its translation: CASSQDRSQHGYTF.

This chain uses TRBV2 with TRBJ1-2; D possibly corresponds to TRBD1 (5 bases). V shed 6 bases and J shed 3 bases, with 11 bases lying between them. The CDR3 is 13 residues long. Germline loops: CDR1 SNHLY, CDR2 FYNNEI. CDR3 in amino acids: CASSAIQDYGYTF. The CDR3 DNA follows: TGTGCCAGCAGCGCTATACAGGACTATGGCTACACCTTC.

The sample holds one count of this clone. The V and J genes are TRBV18 and TRBJ2-7; D is undetermined. The CDR3 runs to 12 residues. In germline, CDR1 is KGHSH, CDR2 LQKENI. V lost 6 bases to trimming and J lost 5 bases, with 11 bases between them. The CDR3 DNA reads TGTGCCAGCTCCCCGAGGTTGGACGAGCAGTACTTC. It translates to CASSPRLDEQYF.

This clone was seen more than once but under ten times. The chain is built from TRBV7-3 and TRBJ1-2; unclear D gene. This CDR3 has 17 residues. CDR1 and CDR2 from the germline V gene are SGHTA and FQGTGA. With 0 bases removed from V and 2 bases from J, the gap between germline ends came to 16 bases. The CDR3 loop is CASSLTRGPGLNYGYTF. The CDR3 bases are TGTGCCAGCAGCTTAACGCGGGGTCCAGGCCTAAACTATGGCTACACCTTC.

The rearrangement joins TRBV9 to TRBJ2-7; 8 bases line up with TRBD2. This CDR3 is built from 14 residues. In germline, CDR1 is SGDLS, CDR2 YYNGEE. The junction had 5 bases not matched to a gene; V was cut back by 4 bases and J by 2 bases. The CDR3, as DNA: TGTGCCAGCAGCACCGGCGGGGGGACCTACGAGCAGTACTTC. Translation: CASSTGGGTYEQYF.

The chain links TRBV4-1 to TRBJ2-1; 7 bases match TRBD2. Trimming at V came to 4 bases and at J to 7 bases, leaving 7 bases not matched to a gene. This CDR3 has 14 residues. Germline V gene sequence: CDR1 MGHRA, CDR2 YSYEKL. CDR3 bases: TGCGCCAGCAGCCCACGGGACTATCGGAATGAGCAGTTCTTC. Translated: CASSPRDYRNEQFF.

The chain carries TRBV28 and TRBJ1-2; D gene unclear. Germline loops: CDR1 MDHEN, CDR2 SYDVKM. V was cut by 3 bases and J by 5 bases, with 13 bases left in between. The CDR3 is 14 residues long. Written as DNA, the CDR3 is TGTGCCAGCAGTTTGTTTCTACGGGGTTATGGCTACACCTTC. Encoded protein: CASSLFLRGYGYTF.

The chain couples TRBV30 to TRBJ2-7; D perhaps matches TRBD2 (7 bases). This CDR3 has 12 amino acids. CDR1 and CDR2 (germline): GTSNPN, SVGIG (reference sequence). V lost 2 bases to trimming and J lost 6 bases, with 11 bases between them. The CDR3 here is CAWSHGGREQYF. Written as DNA, the CDR3 is TGTGCCTGGAGTCACGGGGGGCGCGAGCAGTACTTC.

The V gene is TRBV9, the J gene TRBJ1-1, with D maybe TRBD1 (6 bases). V shed 0 bases and J shed 3 bases, with 24 bases lying between them. From germline, CDR1 is SGDLS and CDR2 YYNGEE. The CDR3 extends over 19 amino acids. The DNA for the CDR3 is TGTGCCAGCAGCGTAGGAATGGGACCCTTTAGGGGGGGTTACACTGAAGCTTTCTTT. It encodes CASSVGMGPFRGGYTEAFF.

This clone was found a few times. This rearrangement joins TRBV6-2 or TRBV6-3 to TRBJ1-5, with a possible D match to TRBD1 (6 bases). The CDR3 sequence is 15 residues long. CDR1 and CDR2 from the germline V gene are MNHEY and SVGEGT. With 2 bases removed from V and 6 bases from J, the gap between germline ends came to 14 bases. The CDR3 nucleotides read TGTGCCAGCAGTTACGCCGCGGGGGCTGGTCAGCCCCAGCATTTT. Translated, it gives CASSYAAGAGQPQHF.

This clone was observed once. The V call is TRBV28, the J call TRBJ2-1; D not certain. The CDR3 has 12 amino acids. Germline lookup yields CDR1 MDHEN and CDR2 SYDVKM. Trimming removed 6 bases from V and 5 bases from J, with 8 bases in between. CDR3 protein: CASSVADNEQFF. The CDR3 bases are TGTGCCAGCAGCGTGGCAGACAATGAGCAGTTCTTC.

This clone has at least ten counts. The chain carries TRBV6-4 and TRBJ2-3; 7 bases fit TRBD2. The trim removed 3 bases at V and 2 bases at J, leaving 8 bases unmatched. The germline gives CDR1 MRHNA, CDR2 SNTAGT. There are 16 residues in the CDR3. The chain's CDR3 is CASSDSREPPTDTQYF. CDR3 DNA sequence: TGTGCCAGCAGTGATTCGCGGGAGCCCCCCACAGATACGCAGTATTTT.

CDR3 DNA: TGTGCCAGCAGCTTACTAACAGGATACACCGGGGAGCTGTTTTTT. Translating gives CASSLLTGYTGELFF. V and J are TRBV7-3 and TRBJ2-2, with D perhaps TRBD1 (5 bases). The germline V gene has CDR1 SGHTA and CDR2 FQGTGA. There are 15 residues in the CDR3. V shed 2 bases and J shed 3 bases, with 10 bases lying between them.

The rearrangement links TRBV7-9 to TRBJ1-2, with a weak D call TRBD1 (6 bases). CDR3 length equals 16 residues. V was pared by 2 bases and J by 1 base, with 14 bases between. CDR1 is SEHNR and CDR2 is FQNEAQ in the germline V gene (reference sequence). CDR3 residues: CASSLLRQVVNYGYTF. Written as DNA, the CDR3 is TGTGCCAGCAGCTTACTGCGACAGGTAGTTAACTATGGCTACACCTTC.

The gene calls are TRBV4-2 and TRBJ2-7, with 12 nucleotides matching TRBD1. The CDR3 runs 17 residues. Germline lookup yields CDR1 LGHNA and CDR2 YNFKEQ. Unmatched junction bases numbered 11, after V lost 6 bases and J lost 2 bases. The CDR3 bases are TGTGCCAGCAGACAACCGGGGGGACAGGGGGCTCCCTACGAGCAGTACTTC. Translated, it gives CASRQPGGQGAPYEQYF.

This rearrangement joins TRBV28 to TRBJ1-5; TRBD1 matches at 8 bases. The junction had 10 bases not matched to a gene; V was cut back by 6 bases and J by 6 bases. CDR1 is MDHEN, CDR2 SYDVKM, per germline. This CDR3 contains 15 residues. The DNA of the CDR3 is TGTGCCAGCAGCTTTCGACAGGGGTCGGCTCAGCCCCAGCATTTT. Translating it yields CASSFRQGSAQPQHF.